This T cell receptor (beta chain) originates from a study of blood T cell repertoires in COVID-19. Study-level background: T cells, B-cell-depleted T cells, or PBMCs provided the cDNA or gDNA that served as material.

In the authors' methods: The authors estimated nucleated cell counts from reference gene primer amplification. The data were produced by immunoSEQ multiplex PCR, yet TCRdb's version contains in-frame clones alone and is incomplete. From that table come the V and J calls and clone size; the DNA was used to work out D and trimming. There are some 370,000 clones in the sample; 89% occur only once, and around 1.2% lies in the top ten. Germline CDR1 is MDHEN and CDR2 is SYDVKM. V lost 3 bases and J 4 bases, leaving 13 bases between the germline ends. The CDR3 runs to 14 residues. This clonotype was obtained from a man aged 35 to 55 with acute or convalescent COVID-19. J is TRBJ2-7 and V is TRBV28; TRBD2 might be the D (6 bases). Sequencing was carried out using peripheral blood. The CDR3 DNA sequence: TGTGCCAGCAGTTTTGGGGCGGGACCATACGAGCAGTACTTC. It codes for CASSFGAGPYEQYF.